This section outlines one TCR beta chain sequence together with its context. Antigen unknown. The assay was immunoSEQ multiplex PCR, and TCRdb's table has in-frame clones only and misses some. The repertoire consists of about 2,900 clones, with about four fifths occurring once and the leading ten covering 9.5% to 11%. Template was genomic DNA from frozen, unsorted single-cell suspensions. The data originate from a study of immune cell composition in non-small cell lung cancer. Overall study: Most cases were lung adenocarcinoma or squamous cell carcinoma.

This CDR3 contains 13 residues. Trimming cost V 1 base and J 4 bases, with 7 bases left between them. CDR1 SGHTA and CDR2 FQGTGA come from the germline V gene. Findings of the study overall: Dominant in vivo tumour-associated clones were not shown to share tumour-reactive sequences.

Another study also made use of these data, one on CD4 T cells in lung cancer. From that paper: Before blood donation, patients had received platinum chemotherapy among other treatments.

The receptor comes from a human donor with non-small cell lung cancer. The chain links TRBV7-3 to TRBJ2-5; D call uncertain. The source material was lung tumor tissue. CDR3 protein: CASSLSPGETQYF. As DNA, the CDR3 is TGTGCCAGCAGCTTAAGCCCGGGAGAGACCCAGTACTTC.